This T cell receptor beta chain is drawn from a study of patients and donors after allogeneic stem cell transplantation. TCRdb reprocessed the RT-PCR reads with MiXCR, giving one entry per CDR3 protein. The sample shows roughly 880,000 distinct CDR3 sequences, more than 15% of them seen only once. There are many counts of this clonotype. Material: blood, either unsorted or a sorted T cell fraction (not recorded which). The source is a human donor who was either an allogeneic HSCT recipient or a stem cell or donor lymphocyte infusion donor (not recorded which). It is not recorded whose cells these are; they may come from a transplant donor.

CDR3 coding DNA: TGTGCCAGCAGTCCAGGGGGCAATCAGCCCCAGCATTTT. Translating gives CASSPGGNQPQHF. The V call is TRBV18, the J call TRBJ1-5; possibly TRBD1 for D (6 bases). This CDR3 is built from 13 residues. V was shortened by 8 bases and J by 2 bases, with 10 bases between the two germline ends. Looked up from germline, CDR1 is KGHSH and CDR2 is LQKENI.